Presented here are 9 T cell receptor beta chains from one specimen sequenced in a study of blood T cell repertoires in COVID-19. Assay: immunoSEQ multiplex PCR; the TCRdb copy retains only in-frame clones and omits some. This table holds over 300,000 clones, 89% found once. Sequenced material: peripheral blood. The receptor set was obtained from a man in his forties with acute or convalescent COVID-19.

The V gene is TRBV7-3, the J gene TRBJ2-7, with TRBD1 identical over 7 bases. CDR3 length: 14 amino acids. Germline V gives CDR1 SGHTA, CDR2 FQGTGA. J was trimmed by 5 bases and V by 0 bases; bases with no gene match: 4. CDR3 DNA: TGTGCCAGCAGCTTAACAGGGGGCTACGACGAGCAGTACTTC. This gives the protein CASSLTGGYDEQYF. The full variable domain, rest sourced from reference TRBV7-3 and TRBJ2-7, is GAGVSQTPSNKVTEKGKYVELRCDPISGHTALYWYRQSLGQGPEFLIYFQGTGAADDSGLPNDRFFAVRPEGSVSTLKIQRTERGDSAVYLCASSLTGGYDEQYFGPGTRLTVT.

A single count supports this clone. The V call is TRBV18, the J call TRBJ2-7; TRBD1 agrees at 9 bases. Unmatched junction bases numbered 9, after V lost 6 bases and J lost 3 bases. The CDR3 covers 15 residues. CDR1 and CDR2 (germline): KGHSH, LQKENI. This CDR3 reads CASSEDRGQGYEQYF. CDR3 in DNA: TGTGCCAGCTCGGAGGACAGGGGCCAGGGCTACGAGCAGTACTTC.

The table lists this clone with a few counts. Since no conserved phenylalanine or tryptophan closes the CDR3, a read error is the likely cause. The DNA is left out, because the CDR3 cannot be placed on it with certainty; the CDR3 is given as TCRdb lists it. J is TRBJ1-1 and V is TRBV12-3 or TRBV12-4; no check of the table's D call, TRBD1, against the DNA was made. The CDR3 is made up of 9 amino acids, end residues included. The CDR3 loop reads CASSVDRVI.

V is TRBV7-3 and J is TRBJ2-1; 7 nucleotides match TRBD2. The CDR3 totals 15 residues. CDR1 is SGHTA and CDR2 is FQGTGA in the germline V gene. Germline trimming cut 5 bases from V and 4 bases from J; bases unmatched to any gene: 8. The CDR3 DNA sequence: TGTGCCAGCAGCCCCGGGCTAGCGGCATACAATGAGCAGTTCTTC. It codes for CASSPGLAAYNEQFF.

V gene TRBV11-2 combines with J gene TRBJ1-2; D remains unclear. V shed 0 bases and J shed 1 base, with 6 bases lying between them. Germline loops: CDR1 SGHAT, CDR2 FQNNGV. This CDR3 is built from 14 residues. DNA for the CDR3: TGTGCCAGCAGCTTAGATGTCAATAACTATGGCTACACCTTC. Translated: CASSLDVNNYGYTF.

This sequence joins TRBV9 and TRBJ2-3, with TRBD2 matching over 9 bases. V dropped 0 bases and J dropped 4; count of bases not matched to a gene: 6. The CDR3 is 16 residues long. Germline CDR1 reads SGDLS; CDR2 reads YYNGEE. CDR3 nucleotide sequence: TGTGCCAGCAGCGTAGGTGCGGGGGGGGGCTCAGATACGCAGTATTTT. It codes for CASSVGAGGGSDTQYF.

The rearrangement links TRBV9 to TRBJ1-2; no clear D gene. The V end was cut by 4 bases, the J end by 5 bases, with 12 bases between. Germline-derived CDR1 and CDR2 are SGDLS and YYNGEE. The CDR3 contains 13 residues. The CDR3 DNA follows: TGTGCCAGCAGCCCCCGGACGGGGTATGGCTACACCTTC. Its protein is CASSPRTGYGYTF.

The rearrangement links TRBV15 to TRBJ2-2; a weak D match, TRBD2 (5 bases). Trimming took 7 bases from V and 6 from J, leaving 18 bases between them. The CDR3 is 15 amino acids. The V gene's germline CDR1 is LNHNV and CDR2 YYDKDF (reference sequence). This CDR3 reads CATTPGDSYSGELFF. DNA for the CDR3: TGTGCCACCACCCCCGGGGATTCGTATTCCGGGGAGCTGTTTTTT.

The V call is TRBV27, the J call TRBJ1-6; D is unclear. This CDR3 spans 14 amino acids. Germline lookup yields CDR1 MNHEY and CDR2 SMNVEV (reference sequence). V was shortened by 3 bases and J by 9 bases, with 12 bases between the two germline ends. CDR3 sequence (DNA): TGTGCCAGCAGTTTCACCGGGGTTGTTTCACCCCTCCACTTT. Translation: CASSFTGVVSPLHF.